This T cell receptor beta chain appears in the sequencing data of a study of CD8 T cells in Susac syndrome. For this clonotype: Its antigen is unknown.

RNA in amounts of about 0.5 to 1 ug was reverse transcribed with random hexamers. An immunoSEQ multiplex PCR amplified TCR beta CDR3 over 54 Vbeta and 13 Jbeta. Each CDR3 protein is one row after TCRdb ran MiXCR on the immunoSEQ multiplex PCR reads. The table records hundreds of thousands of distinct CDR3 sequences, about 89% of them present only once. The CDR3 runs to 14 residues. Germline V lookup: CDR1 MNHNY, CDR2 SVGAGI (reference sequence). Trimming pared 2 bases from V and 7 bases from J, leaving 12 bases between. Study-wide results and caveats: Regarding the TCR sequencing and HLA analysis, the study admitted that a relatively small number of individuals were involved.

Sequencing of TCR beta drew on CD8+ and CD4+ T cells from blood. Negative isolation was applied to CD8+ and CD4+ T cells, and FACS enrichment was applied to TEMRA cells. Sequenced: CD8+ T cells from PBMCs. The V gene is TRBV6-6, the J gene TRBJ2-1; a weak D match, TRBD2 (5 bases). This receptor was taken from a human donor with multiple sclerosis. The CDR3 spells CASSYPGETNEQFF. CDR3 sequence (DNA): TGTGCCAGCAGTTACCCCGGGGAAACGAATGAGCAGTTCTTC.